Sequencing of this T cell receptor beta chain was carried out in a study of T-cell reconstitution after alpha-beta-depleted transplantation in children. Study conclusions and caveats: Reportedly, only several hundred clones from non-depleted graft cells drove alpha-beta T-cell counts at about two months.

Of note for this clonotype: No antigen is known for it.

Unique molecular identifiers tagged the TCRbeta library. TCRdb re-analysed the PCR reads in MiXCR, keeping a single row per CDR3 protein. The repertoire has under 250,000 distinct CDR3 sequences, about 15% of them found once; the top ten carry around 45%. The material sequenced was PBMCs, mostly from graft donor cells, taken 360 days after TCRalphabeta/CD19-depleted stem cell transplant. This TCR was recovered from a male patient between 2 and 15 years old who had a stem cell transplant for acute lymphoblastic leukemia, so the T cells may come from the graft donor.

The CDR3 nucleotides are TGTGCCAGCAGCCACCGACGATGGACGGACAATAATTCACCCCTCCACTTT. This encodes CASSHRRWTDNNSPLHF. The chain links TRBV12-3 or TRBV12-4 to TRBJ1-6; D is perhaps TRBD1 (5 bases). The CDR3 runs 17 residues. Deletions cut 6 bases from V and 5 bases from J, with 20 bases between.